A single sample gave rise to the 12 T cell receptor beta chains below, sequenced in a study of T cell responses to AZD1222 COVID-19 vaccine. Sequencing used immunoSEQ multiplex PCR; TCRdb keeps in-frame clones, though not all of them. The sample records approximately 150,000 clones, approximately 90% being singletons. Specimen: peripheral blood, collected on day 0 of AZD1222 vaccination. These receptors were taken from an adult in good health.

V and J are TRBV19 and TRBJ2-7, with 11 bases matching TRBD2. The CDR3 has 17 amino acids. Germline V gives CDR1 LNHDA, CDR2 SQIVND (reference sequence). The J segment lost 0 bases and the V segment lost 4 bases, leaving 8 bases of the junction unmatched. The CDR3, as DNA: TGTGCCAGTAGTACCCCTAGCGGGAGGATTGACTCCTACGAGCAGTACTTC. Amino acid sequence: CASSTPSGRIDSYEQYF.

In this sample, this clone turned up a few times. The chain couples TRBV20-1 to TRBJ1-3; D gene uncertain. Trimming shortened V by 4 bases and J by 3 bases, and 4 bases separated the two germline ends. Per the germline V gene, CDR1 is DFQATT and CDR2 is SNEGSKA (reference sequence). The CDR3 has 11 residues. The CDR3 protein is CSAKVGNTIYF. DNA of the CDR3: TGCAGTGCTAAGGTTGGAAACACCATATATTTT.

The V gene is TRBV29-1, the J gene TRBJ1-2; D is perhaps TRBD1 (5 bases). The length of the CDR3 is 12 residues. V was cut by 3 bases and J by 5 bases, with 10 bases left in between. CDR1 is SQVTM, CDR2 ANQGSEA, per germline. This CDR3 is CSVDRGEYGYTF. Here the CDR3 DNA reads TGCAGCGTTGATCGGGGGGAATATGGCTACACCTTC. The full variable domain, its missing parts supplied by reference TRBV29-1 and TRBJ1-2, is SAVISQKPSRDICQRGTSLTIQCQVDSQVTMMFWYRQQPGQSLTLIATANQGSEATYESGFVIDKFPISRPNLTFSTLTVSNMSPEDSSIYLCSVDRGEYGYTFGSGTRLTVV.

The rearrangement joins TRBV4-2 to TRBJ1-4; a possible D gene is TRBD1 (6 bases). Trimming pared 1 base from V and 8 bases from J, leaving 20 bases between. CDR3 length equals 17 residues. Germline V CDR1 and CDR2: LGHNA, YNFKEQ. This chain's CDR3 is CASSQGGGQGGEEKLFF. CDR3 DNA sequence: TGTGCCAGCAGCCAAGGAGGGGGGCAGGGTGGGGAGGAAAAACTGTTTTTT.

This clone was seen a handful of times. The genes are TRBV11-2 and TRBJ2-3; TRBD2 aligns across 7 bases. This CDR3 contains 17 residues. V lost 2 bases and J lost 4; bases outside the gene matches: 12. CDR1 and CDR2 from the germline V gene are SGHAT and FQNNGV. DNA of the CDR3: TGTGCCAGCAGCTTAATGGTTGGCGGGAGTGCGGCAGATACGCAGTATTTT. It is translated as CASSLMVGGSAADTQYF.

This chain connects TRBV24-1 to TRBJ2-1; D is possibly TRBD2 (5 bases). The V end was cut by 9 bases, the J end by 8 bases, with 16 bases between. Germline CDR1 KGHDR, CDR2 SFDVKD. The CDR3 spans 13 residues. CDR3 amino acids: CATSHPTKDEQFF. The CDR3, as DNA: TGTGCCACCTCCCACCCGACTAAGGATGAGCAGTTCTTC.

This clone was seen just once. The chain combines TRBV5-1 with TRBJ2-5, with TRBD1 matching over 10 bases. The CDR3 sequence is 16 residues long. Trimming took 5 bases from V and 4 from J; bases not matched to a gene: 11. Germline CDR1 and CDR2: SGHRS and YFSETQ. The CDR3 protein is CASRRQGAGMGETQYF. In DNA form, the CDR3 reads TGCGCCAGCAGGAGACAGGGGGCGGGGATGGGAGAGACCCAGTACTTC.

The chain recombines TRBV3-1 (or the pseudogene TRBV3-2) with TRBJ2-7; a possible D gene is TRBD2 (5 bases). The V gene's germline CDR1 is LGHDT and CDR2 YNNKEL (reference sequence). V was trimmed by 0 bases and J by 7 bases, leaving 10 bases between them. CDR3 size: 13 residues. CDR3 protein: CASSQDRRGEQYF. Here the CDR3 DNA reads TGTGCCAGCAGCCAAGATCGGAGAGGGGAGCAGTACTTC.

This clone was recorded once. The chain links TRBV7-8 to TRBJ2-1; weak D call: TRBD2 (5 bases). From germline, CDR1 is SGHVS and CDR2 FQNEAQ. Trimming took 0 bases from V and 0 from J, leaving 6 bases between them. The CDR3 is made up of 15 amino acids. The DNA for the CDR3 is TGTGCCAGCAGCTTAGCGGGAGCCTCCTACAATGAGCAGTTCTTC. It is translated as CASSLAGASYNEQFF.

This chain connects TRBV13 to TRBJ1-3; D is ambiguous. The CDR3 runs 15 residues. Germline-derived CDR1 and CDR2 are PRHDT and FYEKMQ (reference sequence). V was clipped by 5 bases and J by 1 base, with 12 bases between them. The CDR3 region is CASSEGRPSGNTIYF. The CDR3 nucleotides read TGTGCCAGCAGCGAAGGACGTCCATCTGGAAACACCATATATTTT.

The V gene is TRBV19, the J gene TRBJ2-3; D assignment may be TRBD1 or TRBD2 (5 bases each). Germline CDR1 reads LNHDA; CDR2 reads SQIVND (reference sequence). The ends were cut back, 2 bases at V and 8 bases at J, with 14 bases in the middle. The CDR3 runs to 14 residues. As DNA, the CDR3 is TGTGCCAGTAGTATAAGTGAGAGGGGTGCTACGCAGTATTTT. This gives the protein CASSISERGATQYF.

The rearrangement links TRBV19 to TRBJ1-1; 11 bases line up with TRBD1. Germline values: CDR1 LNHDA, CDR2 SQIVND (reference sequence). V trimming: 3 bases; J trimming: 6 bases; junction bases outside the gene matches: 3. CDR3 length equals 14 residues. The CDR3 loop is CASSIWDRGSEAFF. The DNA for the CDR3 is TGTGCCAGTAGTATTTGGGACAGGGGGTCTGAAGCTTTCTTT.